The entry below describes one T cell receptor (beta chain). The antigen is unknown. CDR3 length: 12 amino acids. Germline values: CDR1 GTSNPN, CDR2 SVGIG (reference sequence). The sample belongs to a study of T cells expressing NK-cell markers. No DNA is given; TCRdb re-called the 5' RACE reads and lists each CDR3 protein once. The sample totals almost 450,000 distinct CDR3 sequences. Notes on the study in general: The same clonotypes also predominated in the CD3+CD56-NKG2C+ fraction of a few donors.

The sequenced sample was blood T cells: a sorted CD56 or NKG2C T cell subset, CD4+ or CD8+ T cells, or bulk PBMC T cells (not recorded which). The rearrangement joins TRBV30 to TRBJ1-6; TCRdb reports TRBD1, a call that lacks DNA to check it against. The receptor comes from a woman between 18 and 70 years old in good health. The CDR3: CAWNTGGSPLHF.